Shown below are 10 T cell receptor beta chains from a single sample sequenced in a study of OX40 agonist ivuxolimab in advanced cancers. The library was prepared using the immunoSEQ multiplex PCR assay. The immuneACCESS repertoire file appears here via TCRdb, limited to in-frame rearrangements. These files lack a portion of the clones; in checked studies, under half of the deficit traces to unresolved V genes, and the cause of the others is not known. For this sample the table gives about 65,000 clones, of which 80% to 90% were detected only once. 0.3% to 0.4% of the sample belongs to the ten largest clones. The starting material was CD4+ or CD8+ T cells sorted from blood, obtained in a trial of the OX40 agonist ivuxolimab. The origin of the receptors is an adult with an advanced solid tumor such as melanoma, head and neck, liver or kidney cancer.

In nucleotides, the CDR3 is TGTGCCAGCAGTTATGGAACATCCTACGAGCAGTACTTC. This sequence encodes CASSYGTSYEQYF. The chain combines TRBV6-5 with TRBJ2-7; D is ambiguous. Germline CDR1 and CDR2: MNHEY and SVGAGI. The CDR3 runs to 13 residues. V lost 3 bases, J lost 1 base, and 7 bases lay in between.

The chain recombines TRBV19 with TRBJ2-1; tentatively, D is TRBD1 or TRBD2 (5 bases each). Trimming pared 6 bases from V and 4 bases from J, leaving 13 bases between. CDR1 LNHDA and CDR2 SQIVND come from the germline V gene (reference sequence). This CDR3 contains 14 residues. CDR3 sequence (DNA): TGTGCCAGTAGCCGCCGGGACGGGTACAATGAGCAGTTCTTC. Protein sequence: CASSRRDGYNEQFF. Based on the CDR3 plus reference TRBV19 and TRBJ2-1, the full variable domain is DGGITQSPKYLFRKEGQNVTLSCEQNLNHDAMYWYRQDPGQGLRLIYYSQIVNDFQKGDIAEGYSVSREKKESFPLTVTSAQKNPTAFYLCASSRRDGYNEQFFGPGTRLTVL.

This clone was recorded a few times. This sequence joins TRBV6-1 and TRBJ1-2; perhaps TRBD1 as D (6 bases). This CDR3 comprises 13 residues. Deletions cut 6 bases from V and 4 bases from J, with 12 bases between. The germline CDR1 and CDR2 sequences are MNHNS and SASEGT. CDR3 sequence reads: CASRMTTGYGYTF. The DNA of the CDR3 is TGTGCCAGCAGAATGACGACAGGCTATGGCTACACCTTC.

The chain links TRBV6-5 to TRBJ1-6, with 8 bases fitting TRBD1. The trim removed 5 bases at V and 13 bases at J, leaving 13 bases unmatched. This CDR3 has 15 residues. Per germline, CDR1 MNHEY and CDR2 SVGAGI. The CDR3, as DNA: TGTGCCAGCAGTCAAGTCGGGACAGGCCTGTCTCCCCTCCACTTT. It is translated as CASSQVGTGLSPLHF.

The CDR3 loop reads CAIAWGGSDTQYF. CDR3 nucleotide sequence: TGTGCCATCGCGTGGGGGGGTTCAGATACGCAGTATTTT. The V and J genes are TRBV10-3 and TRBJ2-3, with 7 bases identical to TRBD2. The CDR3 sequence is 13 residues long. Looked up from germline, CDR1 is ENHRY and CDR2 is SYGVKD. With V trimmed by 8 bases and J by 4 bases, 6 bases remained unmatched.

This clone has just a few counts. The gene calls are TRBV5-1 and TRBJ2-5; tentatively, D is TRBD1 or TRBD2 (5 bases each). Germline CDR1 SGHRS, CDR2 YFSETQ. This CDR3 has 14 residues. Between the trimmed V and J ends, which lost 2 bases and 4 bases, there was a span of 12 bases. CDR3 sequence (DNA): TGCGCCAGCAGCTTCCAGGGTGGGGGAGAGACCCAGTACTTC. Translating gives CASSFQGGGETQYF. The full variable domain, completed using reference TRBV5-1 and TRBJ2-5, is KAGVTQTPRYLIKTRGQQVTLSCSPISGHRSVSWYQQTPGQGLQFLFEYFSETQRNKGNFPGRFSGRQFSNSRSEMNVSTLELGDSALYLCASSFQGGGETQYFGPGTRLLVL.

Regarding this clone: One end of the junction varies from germline; a read error may be responsible. The chain joins TRBV7-9 to TRBJ2-2, with a tentative D call TRBD1 (5 bases). CDR1 and CDR2 (germline): SEHNR, FQNEAQ (reference sequence). The CDR3 is 17 residues long. CDR3 sequence: CASILGATGSNTGELFF. DNA of the CDR3: TGTGCCAGCATCTTAGGGGCGACGGGCTCGAACACCGGGGAGCTGTTTTTT.

In the case of this clone: This specimen includes other DNA sequences encoding the same CDR3. The CDR3 protein is CASRKGGGRFNEQFF. CDR3 in DNA: TGCGCCAGCAGAAAGGGCGGGGGCCGTTTCAATGAGCAGTTCTTC. This chain links TRBV5-1 with TRBJ2-1, with D possibly being TRBD2 (7 bases). This CDR3 has 15 amino acids. The germline V and J ends were trimmed by 5 bases and 6 bases, with 18 bases remaining between them. The germline V gene encodes CDR1 SGHRS and CDR2 YFSETQ.

This chain joins TRBV11-2 and TRBJ2-5, with D hard to call. V was clipped by 1 base and J by 4 bases, with 4 bases between them. The CDR3 extends over 12 amino acids. CDR1 is SGHAT and CDR2 is FQNNGV in the germline V gene. The DNA of the CDR3 is TGTGCCAGCAGCTTAGCGATAGAGACCCAGTACTTC. Encoded protein: CASSLAIETQYF.

The genes are TRBV18 and TRBJ1-5; D is ambiguous. The CDR3 sequence is 13 residues long. Per germline, CDR1 KGHSH and CDR2 LQKENI. Trimming stripped 2 bases from V and 4 bases from J, with 6 bases between. The CDR3 DNA reads as TGTGCCAGCTCACCAGGGTTTAATCAGCCCCAGCATTTT. This encodes CASSPGFNQPQHF.